This TCR beta chain was captured in a study of siplizumab effects on memory and regulatory T cells. Only in-frame clones appear in the TCRdb table, and some are missing; sequencing was by immunoSEQ multiplex PCR. The profile covers some 120,000 clones, with about 95% appearing a single time and under 2% taken by the ten largest. The CDR3 spans 14 residues. Trimming shortened V by 0 bases and J by 2 bases, and 7 bases separated the two germline ends. CDR1 SGHTS and CDR2 YDEGEE come from the germline V gene. This receptor was taken from a human donor in good health. The sample consisted of non-Treg CD4+ T cells sorted from blood. The V and J genes are TRBV5-8 and TRBJ2-3; no definite D call. The CDR3: CASSLGGTTDTQYF. The CDR3 DNA follows: TGTGCCAGCAGCTTGGGTGGCACCACAGATACGCAGTATTTT.